This TCR beta chain was found in a study of cytomegalovirus exposure and HLA in healthy donors. It was with 60 Vbeta and 13 Jbeta primers that the PCR ran. The assay was immunoSEQ multiplex PCR, and TCRdb's table has in-frame clones only and misses some. The data contain some 150,000 clones, roughly 80% of them singletons. The CDR3 loop spans 14 amino acids. V shed 5 bases, J shed 0 bases, and the junction held 3 bases outside the gene matches. CDR1 is SGHTA and CDR2 is FQGNSA in the germline V gene. The source of this sequence is a male donor in good health and CMV-seronegative. Source material: PBMCs. The chain recombines TRBV7-2 with TRBJ1-2, with 7 bases fitting TRBD1. The CDR3 DNA follows: TGTGCCAGCAGCAGTCAGGGGGCTAACTATGGCTACACCTTC. It codes for CASSSQGANYGYTF.